This T cell receptor beta chain was recovered during a study of T cell responses to AZD1222 COVID-19 vaccine. The CDR3 loop spans 15 amino acids. Germline V CDR1 and CDR2: MNHEY, SMNVEV (reference sequence). V was clipped by 5 bases and J by 5 bases; unmatched bases: 8. Points on this clone: Its matching antigen is unknown.

Pooling of second doses given at about 4 or about 12 weeks was done. Overall study findings and caveats: Following two doses of AZD1222, Spike-specific TCR breadth and depth rose. Unmutated regions of variants are reportedly targeted by nearly half of spike-specific TCRs.

Repertoires were generated with immunoSEQ multiplex PCR, while TCRdb's copy carries only in-frame clones and drops some. The table has about 170,000 clones, around 88% seen once. The V call is TRBV27, the J call TRBJ1-1, with 10 bases identical to TRBD1. The receptor was derived from an adult who received the AZD1222 COVID-19 vaccine. The sample was peripheral blood, taken 28 days after the second AZD1222 dose. The CDR3 nucleotides read TGTGCCAGCAGTCCGGGACAGGGGACAAGAACTGAAGCTTTCTTT. Protein: CASSPGQGTRTEAFF.